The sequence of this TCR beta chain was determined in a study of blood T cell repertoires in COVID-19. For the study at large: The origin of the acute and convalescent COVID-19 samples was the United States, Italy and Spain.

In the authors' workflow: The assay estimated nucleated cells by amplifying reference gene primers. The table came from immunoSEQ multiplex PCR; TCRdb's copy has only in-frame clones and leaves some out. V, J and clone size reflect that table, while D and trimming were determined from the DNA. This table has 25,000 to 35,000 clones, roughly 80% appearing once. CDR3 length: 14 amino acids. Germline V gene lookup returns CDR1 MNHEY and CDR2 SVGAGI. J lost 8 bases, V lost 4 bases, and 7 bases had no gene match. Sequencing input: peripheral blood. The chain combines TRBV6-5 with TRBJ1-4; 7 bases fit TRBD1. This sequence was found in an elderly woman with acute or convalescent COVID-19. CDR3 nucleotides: TGTGCCAGCAGTTCACAGGGGTCCAGAGAAAAACTGTTTTTT. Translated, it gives CASSSQGSREKLFF.